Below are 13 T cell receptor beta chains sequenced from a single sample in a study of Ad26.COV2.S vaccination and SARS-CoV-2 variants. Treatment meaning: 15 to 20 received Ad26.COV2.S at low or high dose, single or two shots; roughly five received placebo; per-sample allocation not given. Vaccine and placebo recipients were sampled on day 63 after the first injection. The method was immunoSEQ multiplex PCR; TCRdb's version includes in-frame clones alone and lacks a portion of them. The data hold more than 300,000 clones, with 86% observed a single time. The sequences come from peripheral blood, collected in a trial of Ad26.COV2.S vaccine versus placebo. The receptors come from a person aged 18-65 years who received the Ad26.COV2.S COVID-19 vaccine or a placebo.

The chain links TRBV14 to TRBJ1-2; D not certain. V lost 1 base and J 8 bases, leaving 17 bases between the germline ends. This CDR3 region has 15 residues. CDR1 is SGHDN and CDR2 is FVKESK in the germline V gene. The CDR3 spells CASSQVFRVGDGYTF. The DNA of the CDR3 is TGTGCCAGCAGCCAAGTATTCCGGGTTGGAGACGGCTACACCTTC.

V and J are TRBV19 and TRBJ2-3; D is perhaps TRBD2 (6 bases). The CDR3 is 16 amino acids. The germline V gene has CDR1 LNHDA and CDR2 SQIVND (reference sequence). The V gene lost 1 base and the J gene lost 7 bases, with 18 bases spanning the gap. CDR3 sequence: CASSIVGTPGGNTQYF. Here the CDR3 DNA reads TGTGCCAGTAGTATAGTAGGAACACCGGGCGGGAATACGCAGTATTTT.

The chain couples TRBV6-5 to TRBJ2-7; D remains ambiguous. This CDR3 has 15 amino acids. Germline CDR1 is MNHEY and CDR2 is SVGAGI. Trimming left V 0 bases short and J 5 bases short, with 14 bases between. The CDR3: CASSYSNGVSDEQYF. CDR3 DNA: TGTGCCAGCAGTTACTCGAACGGTGTGTCCGACGAGCAGTACTTC.

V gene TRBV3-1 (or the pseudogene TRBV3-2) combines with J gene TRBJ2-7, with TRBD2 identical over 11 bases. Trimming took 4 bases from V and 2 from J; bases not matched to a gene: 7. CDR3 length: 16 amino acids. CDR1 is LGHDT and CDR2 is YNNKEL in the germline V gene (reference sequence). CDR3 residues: CASSPLSSGGAYEQYF. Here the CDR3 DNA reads TGTGCCAGCAGCCCCCTCAGTAGCGGGGGGGCCTACGAGCAGTACTTC.

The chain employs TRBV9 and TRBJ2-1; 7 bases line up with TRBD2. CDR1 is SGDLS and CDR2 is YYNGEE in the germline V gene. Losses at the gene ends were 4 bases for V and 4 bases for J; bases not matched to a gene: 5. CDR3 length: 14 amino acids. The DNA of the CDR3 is TGTGCCAGCAGCCTAGCGGAACTTTACAATGAGCAGTTCTTC. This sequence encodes CASSLAELYNEQFF.

The CDR3 DNA reads TGTGCCAGCAGCCTCCGGGACAGGGGGCATGGCTACACCTTC. Translating gives CASSLRDRGHGYTF. J is TRBJ1-2 and V is TRBV3-1 (or the pseudogene TRBV3-2); 12 bases line up with TRBD1. The V and J ends lost 4 bases and 6 bases, in that order; junction bases with no gene match: 3. This CDR3 contains 14 residues. Germline V gives CDR1 LGHDT, CDR2 YNNKEL (reference sequence).

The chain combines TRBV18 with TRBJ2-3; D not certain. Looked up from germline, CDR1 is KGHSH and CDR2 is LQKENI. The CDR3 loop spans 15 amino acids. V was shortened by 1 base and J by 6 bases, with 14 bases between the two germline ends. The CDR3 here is CASSPLSSFADTQYF. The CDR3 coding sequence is TGTGCCAGCTCACCACTGTCTAGTTTTGCGGATACGCAGTATTTT. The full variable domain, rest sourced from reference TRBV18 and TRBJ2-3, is NAGVMQNPRHLVRRRGQEARLRCSPMKGHSHVYWYRQLPEEGLKFMVYLQKENIIDESGMPKERFSAEFPKEGPSILRIQQVVRGDSAAYFCASSPLSSFADTQYFGPGTRLTVL.

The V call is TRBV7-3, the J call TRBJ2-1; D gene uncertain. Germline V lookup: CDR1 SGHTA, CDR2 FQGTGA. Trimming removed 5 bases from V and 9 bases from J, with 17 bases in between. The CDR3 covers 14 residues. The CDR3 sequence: CASSDRLDTGEQFF. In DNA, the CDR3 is TGTGCCAGCAGCGACCGGCTCGATACCGGTGAGCAGTTCTTC.

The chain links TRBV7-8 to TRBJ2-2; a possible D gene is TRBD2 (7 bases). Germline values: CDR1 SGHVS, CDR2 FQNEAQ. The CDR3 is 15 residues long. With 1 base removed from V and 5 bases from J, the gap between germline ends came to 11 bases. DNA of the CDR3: TGTGCCAGCAGCTTAGTGGGGGGGCTGACCGGGGAGCTGTTTTTT. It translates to CASSLVGGLTGELFF.

CDR3 region: CASSPRGAGVYEQYF. For the CDR3, the DNA is TGTGCCAGCAGTCCCCGGGGAGCGGGGGTCTACGAGCAGTACTTC. The V call is TRBV28, the J call TRBJ2-7; 8 positions match TRBD2. V shed 5 bases, J shed 3 bases, and the junction held 9 bases outside the gene matches. The CDR3 runs 15 residues. Germline CDR1 reads MDHEN; CDR2 reads SYDVKM.

CDR3 DNA sequence: TGTGCCAGCAGTTACGGGGGCCTTATTAACGGCAATTCACCCCTCCACTTT. As protein: CASSYGGLINGNSPLHF. The V and J genes are TRBV6-2 or TRBV6-3 and TRBJ1-6, with D perhaps matching TRBD1 (6 bases). In germline, CDR1 is MNHEY, CDR2 SVGEGT. This CDR3 contains 17 residues. Trimming left V 2 bases short and J 7 bases short, with 18 bases between.

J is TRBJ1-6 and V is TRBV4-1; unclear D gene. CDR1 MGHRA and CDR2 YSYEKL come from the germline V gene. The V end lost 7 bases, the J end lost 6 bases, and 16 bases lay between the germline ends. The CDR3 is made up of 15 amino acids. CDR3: CASTGRAHLNSPLHF. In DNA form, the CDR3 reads TGCGCCAGCACCGGGCGTGCACACCTTAATTCACCCCTCCACTTT.

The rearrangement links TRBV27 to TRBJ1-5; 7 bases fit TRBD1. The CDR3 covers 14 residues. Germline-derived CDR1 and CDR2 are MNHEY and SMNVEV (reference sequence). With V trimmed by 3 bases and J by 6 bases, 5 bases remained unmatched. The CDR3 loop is CASSLEGGIQPQHF. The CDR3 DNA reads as TGTGCCAGCAGTTTGGAAGGGGGCATTCAGCCCCAGCATTTT.